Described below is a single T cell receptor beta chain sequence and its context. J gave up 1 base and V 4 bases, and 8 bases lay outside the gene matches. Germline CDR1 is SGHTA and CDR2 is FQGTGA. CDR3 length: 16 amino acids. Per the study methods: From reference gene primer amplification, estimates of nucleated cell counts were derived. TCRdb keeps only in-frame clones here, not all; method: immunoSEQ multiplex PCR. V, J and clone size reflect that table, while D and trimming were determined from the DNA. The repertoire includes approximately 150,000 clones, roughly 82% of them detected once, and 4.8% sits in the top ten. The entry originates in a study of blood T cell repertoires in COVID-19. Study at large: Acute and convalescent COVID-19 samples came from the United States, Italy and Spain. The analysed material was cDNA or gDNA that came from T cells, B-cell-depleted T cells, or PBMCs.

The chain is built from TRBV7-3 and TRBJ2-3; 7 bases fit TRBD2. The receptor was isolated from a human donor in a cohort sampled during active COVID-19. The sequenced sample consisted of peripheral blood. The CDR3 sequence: CASSSRLGGGTDTQYF. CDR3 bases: TGTGCCAGCAGCTCCAGACTGGGGGGGGGCACAGATACGCAGTATTTT.